Below, 8 T cell receptor beta chains from the same sample are listed, as sequenced in a study of beta chain features in type 1 diabetes. Broader study findings: All four CD4+ subsets from Type 1 diabetes patients carried moderately but significantly shorter TCRB CDR3s.

No antigen has been assigned to these receptors. Every bit of the isolated RNA underwent reverse transcription, so sequencing read expressed TCRB transcripts. Profiled with immunoSEQ multiplex PCR; TCRdb holds only in-frame clones, not every one. This repertoire shows some 350,000 clones, 13% found once; its top ten account for about 0.016%. Sequencing was done on a sample of naive CD4+ T cells from blood. The receptors originated from a woman aged 18-29 years with type 1 diabetes.

The rearrangement uses TRBV10-2 and TRBJ2-1; weak D call: TRBD1 (5 bases). Germline CDR1 WSHSY, CDR2 SAAADI. Trimming cost V 2 bases and J 6 bases, with 11 bases left between them. CDR3 length: 14 residues. The CDR3 coding sequence is TGCGCCAGCAGTGAGGTAGGACACGGCAATGAGCAGTTCTTC. This gives the protein CASSEVGHGNEQFF.

This chain links TRBV7-2 with TRBJ2-5; D unresolved. CDR1 and CDR2 (germline): SGHTA, FQGNSA. This CDR3 contains 15 residues. V dropped 5 bases and J dropped 0 bases, with 13 bases sitting between them. The CDR3 here is CASSRKIAYQETQYF. CDR3 in DNA: TGTGCCAGCAGCCGCAAAATTGCGTACCAAGAGACCCAGTACTTC.

The chain carries TRBV7-9 and TRBJ2-5; no reliable D call. Germline CDR1 SEHNR, CDR2 FQNEAQ (reference sequence). Trimming left V 3 bases short and J 5 bases short, with 7 bases between. The CDR3 consists of 12 residues. CDR3 in amino acids: CASSFGLETQYF. CDR3 DNA: TGTGCCAGCAGCTTCGGGTTGGAGACCCAGTACTTC.

This clone was seen more than once but under ten times. The V gene is TRBV5-1, the J gene TRBJ1-2; TRBD1 is a possible D gene (6 bases). CDR3 size: 15 residues. The germline V gene encodes CDR1 SGHRS and CDR2 YFSETQ. V dropped 4 bases and J dropped 0 bases, with 13 bases sitting between them. The CDR3 sequence is CASSTGQSANYGYTF. The CDR3 bases are TGCGCCAGCAGCACCGGACAGTCAGCTAACTATGGCTACACCTTC.

This sequence joins TRBV30 and TRBJ2-7; D gene ambiguous. This CDR3 region has 10 residues. V gave up 7 bases and J gave up 3 bases, with 7 bases separating them. Germline CDR1 is GTSNPN and CDR2 is SVGIG (reference sequence). CDR3 sequence: CASSGYEQYF. The CDR3 region has the DNA TGTGCCTCCTCAGGCTACGAGCAGTACTTC. Looking up the rest from reference TRBV30 and TRBJ2-7 gives the full variable domain: SQTIHQWPATLVQPVGSPLSLECTVEGTSNPNLYWYRQAAGRGLQLLFYSVGIGQISSEVPQNLSASRPQDRQFILSSKKLLLSDSGFYLCASSGYEQYFGPGTRLTVT.

This clone has more than one count but fewer than ten. CDR3 coding DNA: TGTGCCAGCAGAAAAGCGGGAGCAGATACGCAGTATTTT. Protein product: CASRKAGADTQYF. The chain recombines TRBV25-1 with TRBJ2-3; 8 positions agree with TRBD2. Germline V gene data show CDR1 as MGHDK and CDR2 as SYGVNS. The junction had 3 bases not matched to a gene; V was cut back by 6 bases and J by 4 bases. The CDR3 extends over 13 amino acids.

A few counts support this clone. This chain links TRBV27 with TRBJ2-2; D is perhaps TRBD1 (6 bases). Trimming shortened V by 3 bases and J by 2 bases, and 10 bases separated the two germline ends. The germline gives CDR1 MNHEY, CDR2 SMNVEV (reference sequence). The CDR3 has 15 amino acids. For the CDR3, the DNA is TGTGCCAGCAGTTTCAGGACAGTCAACACCGGGGAGCTGTTTTTT. Its translation is CASSFRTVNTGELFF.

J is TRBJ2-7 and V is TRBV7-2; the match to TRBD2 covers 9 bases. Trimming at V came to 1 base and at J to 4 bases, leaving 8 bases not matched to a gene. Germline-derived CDR1 and CDR2 are SGHTA and FQGNSA. The CDR3 has 16 amino acids. The CDR3 DNA reads as TGTGCCAGCAGCTTAGGGGCTAGCGGGATTGTTTACGAGCAGTACTTC. It codes for CASSLGASGIVYEQYF.